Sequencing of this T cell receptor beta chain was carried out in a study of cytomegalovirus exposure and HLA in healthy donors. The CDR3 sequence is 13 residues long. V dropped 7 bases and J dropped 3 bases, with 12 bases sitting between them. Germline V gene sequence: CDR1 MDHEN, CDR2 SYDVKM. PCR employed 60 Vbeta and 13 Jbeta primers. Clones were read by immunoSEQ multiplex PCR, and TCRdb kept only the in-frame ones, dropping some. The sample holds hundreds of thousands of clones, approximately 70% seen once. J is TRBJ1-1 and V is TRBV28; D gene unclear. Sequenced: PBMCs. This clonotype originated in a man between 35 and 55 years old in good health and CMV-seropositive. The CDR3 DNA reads TGTGCCAGCACCCCCTGGGCAGACACTGAAGCTTTCTTT. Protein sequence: CASTPWADTEAFF.